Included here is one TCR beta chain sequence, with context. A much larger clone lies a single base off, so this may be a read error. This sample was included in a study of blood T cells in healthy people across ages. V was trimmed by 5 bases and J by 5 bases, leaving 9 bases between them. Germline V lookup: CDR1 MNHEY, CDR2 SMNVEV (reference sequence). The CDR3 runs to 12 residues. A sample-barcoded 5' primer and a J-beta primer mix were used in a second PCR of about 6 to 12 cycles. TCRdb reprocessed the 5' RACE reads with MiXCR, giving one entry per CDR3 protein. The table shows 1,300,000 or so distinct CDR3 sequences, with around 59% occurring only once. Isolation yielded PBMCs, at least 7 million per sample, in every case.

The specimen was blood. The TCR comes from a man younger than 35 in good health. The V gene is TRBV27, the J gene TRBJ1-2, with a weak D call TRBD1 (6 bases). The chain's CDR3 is CASSTGQYGYTF. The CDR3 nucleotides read TGTGCCAGCAGTACCGGACAGTATGGCTACACCTTC.